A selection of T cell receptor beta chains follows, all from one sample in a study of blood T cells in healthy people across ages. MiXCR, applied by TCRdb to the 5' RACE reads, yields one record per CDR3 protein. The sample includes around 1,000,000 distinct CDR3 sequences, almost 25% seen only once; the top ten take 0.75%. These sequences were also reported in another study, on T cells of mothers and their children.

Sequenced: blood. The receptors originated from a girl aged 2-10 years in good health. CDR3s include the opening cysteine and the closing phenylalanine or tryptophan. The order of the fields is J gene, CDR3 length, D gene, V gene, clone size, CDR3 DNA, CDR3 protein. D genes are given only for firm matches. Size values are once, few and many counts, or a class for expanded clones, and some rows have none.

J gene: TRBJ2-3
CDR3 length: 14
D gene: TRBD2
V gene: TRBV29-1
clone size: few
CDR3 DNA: TGCAGCGTTGGTATGAGACTAGCAGCGGATACGCAGTATTTT
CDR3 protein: CSVGMRLAADTQYF

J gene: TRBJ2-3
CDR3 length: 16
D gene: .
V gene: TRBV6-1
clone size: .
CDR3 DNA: TGTGCCAGCAGTGCCTTTCTGCGGAAAAGCACAGGTACGCAGTATTTT
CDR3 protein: CASSAFLRKSTGTQYF

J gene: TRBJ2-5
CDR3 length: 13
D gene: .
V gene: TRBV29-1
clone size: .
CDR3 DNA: TGCAGCGGAGATGACGCGGGTTTCGAGACCCAGTACTTC
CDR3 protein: CSGDDAGFETQYF

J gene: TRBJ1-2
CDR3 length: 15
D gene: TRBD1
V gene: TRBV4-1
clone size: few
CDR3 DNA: TGCGCCAGCAGCCAAGAGCGGGACAGGGGGCGAGGCTACACCTTC
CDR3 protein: CASSQERDRGRGYTF

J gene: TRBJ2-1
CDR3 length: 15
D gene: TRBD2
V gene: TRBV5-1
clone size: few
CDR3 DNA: TGCGCCAGCAGCTTACTAGCGCCCTCCTACAATGAGCAGTTCTTC
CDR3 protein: CASSLLAPSYNEQFF

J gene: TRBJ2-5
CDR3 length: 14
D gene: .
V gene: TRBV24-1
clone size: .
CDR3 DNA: TGTGCCACCAGTGACCCTGGACGCCAAGAGACCCAGTACTTC
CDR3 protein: CATSDPGRQETQYF

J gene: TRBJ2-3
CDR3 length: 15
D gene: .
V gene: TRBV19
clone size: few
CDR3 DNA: TGTGCCAGTAGTAAGGAACCCCGGAGCACAGATACGCAGTATTTT
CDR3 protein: CASSKEPRSTDTQYF

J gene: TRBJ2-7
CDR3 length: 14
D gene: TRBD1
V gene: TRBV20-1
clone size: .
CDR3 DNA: TGCAGTGCTAGACCCGAGACAGGGACCTACGAGCAGTACTTC
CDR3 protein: CSARPETGTYEQYF

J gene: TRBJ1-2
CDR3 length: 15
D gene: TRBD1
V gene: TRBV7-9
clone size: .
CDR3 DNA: TGTGCCAGCAGCTTAGCGCAGCGGACAGGCCGAATAAACACCTTC
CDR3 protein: CASSLAQRTGRINTF

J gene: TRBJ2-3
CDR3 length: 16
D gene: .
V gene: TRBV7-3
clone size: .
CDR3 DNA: TGTGCCAGCAATTGGGATCCAGCGGAGTTCACAGATACGCAGTATTTT
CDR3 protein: CASNWDPAEFTDTQYF

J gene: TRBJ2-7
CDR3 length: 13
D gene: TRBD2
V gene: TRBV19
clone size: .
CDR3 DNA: TGTGCCAGTAGTATAGGGGAGGGCTACGAGCAGTACTTC
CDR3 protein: CASSIGEGYEQYF

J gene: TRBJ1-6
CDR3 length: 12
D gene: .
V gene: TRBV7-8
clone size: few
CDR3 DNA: TGTGCCAGCAGCTTAGATCTGACCACCCTCCACTTT
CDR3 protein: CASSLDLTTLHF

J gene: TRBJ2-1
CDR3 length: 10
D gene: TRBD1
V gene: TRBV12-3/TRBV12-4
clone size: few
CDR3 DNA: TGTGCCAGCCTGGGGACAGCCCCGTTCTTC
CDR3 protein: CASLGTAPFF

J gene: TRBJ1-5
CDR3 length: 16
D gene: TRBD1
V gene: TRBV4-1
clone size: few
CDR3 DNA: TGCGCCAGCAGCCAGGCAGGACAGGAAGGTGGTCAGCCCCAGCATTTT
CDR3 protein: CASSQAGQEGGQPQHF

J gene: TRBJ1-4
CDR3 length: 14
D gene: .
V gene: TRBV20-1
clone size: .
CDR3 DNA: TGCAGTGCTAGAGACATGTCGTTTGATGAAAAACTGTTTTTT
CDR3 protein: CSARDMSFDEKLFF

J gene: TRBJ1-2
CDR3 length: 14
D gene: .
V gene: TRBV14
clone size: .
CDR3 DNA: TGTGCCAGCAGCCAACGGAGAGATAACTATGGCTACACCTTC
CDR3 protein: CASSQRRDNYGYTF

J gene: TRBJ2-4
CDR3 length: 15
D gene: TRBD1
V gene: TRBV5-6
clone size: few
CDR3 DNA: TGTGCCAGCAGCCCCGGCCCTGGACAGGGGCGCATTCAGTACTTC
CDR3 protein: CASSPGPGQGRIQYF

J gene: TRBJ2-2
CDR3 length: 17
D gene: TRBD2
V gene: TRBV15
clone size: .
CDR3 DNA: TGTGCCACCAGCAGAGGGCTAGCGGGGGCCCTAACCGGGGAGCTGTTTTTT
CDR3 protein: CATSRGLAGALTGELFF

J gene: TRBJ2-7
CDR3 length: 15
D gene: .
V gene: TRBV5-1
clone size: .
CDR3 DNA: TGCGCCAGCAGCTTGTTGTCGGACAGCACCTACGAGCAGTACTTC
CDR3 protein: CASSLLSDSTYEQYF

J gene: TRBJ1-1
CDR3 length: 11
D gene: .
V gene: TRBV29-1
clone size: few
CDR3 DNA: TGCAGCGTTGAAGATTACACTGAAGCTTTCTTT
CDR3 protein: CSVEDYTEAFF

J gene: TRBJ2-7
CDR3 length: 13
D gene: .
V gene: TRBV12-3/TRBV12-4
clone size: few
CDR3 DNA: TGTGCCAGCAGTTATTCGACGTTGTACGAGCAGTACTTC
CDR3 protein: CASSYSTLYEQYF

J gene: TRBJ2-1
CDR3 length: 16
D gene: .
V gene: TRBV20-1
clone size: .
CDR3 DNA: TGCAGTGCTTCCGGGGGCCCTAGTAGCTCCTACAATGAGCAGTTCTTC
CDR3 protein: CSASGGPSSSYNEQFF

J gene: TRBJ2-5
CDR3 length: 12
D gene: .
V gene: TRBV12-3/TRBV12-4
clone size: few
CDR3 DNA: TGTGCCAGCAGTTTAGCGCTGACGACCCAGTACTTC
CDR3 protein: CASSLALTTQYF

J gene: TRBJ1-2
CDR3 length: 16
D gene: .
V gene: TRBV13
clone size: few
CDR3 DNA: TGTGCCAGCAGCTTAGGGGAGGGACACGCCGGAGATGGCTACACCTTC
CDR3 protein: CASSLGEGHAGDGYTF

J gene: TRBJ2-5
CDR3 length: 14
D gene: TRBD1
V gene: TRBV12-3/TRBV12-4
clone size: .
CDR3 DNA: TGTGCCAGCAGTCCCACAGGGGGCATTGAGACCCAGTACTTC
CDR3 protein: CASSPTGGIETQYF

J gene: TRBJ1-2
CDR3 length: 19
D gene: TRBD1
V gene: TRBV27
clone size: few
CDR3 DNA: TGTGCCAGCAGTTTCCTTCCGGGACAGAGTTCCCCTGCTCTTTATGGCTACACCTTC
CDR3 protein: CASSFLPGQSSPALYGYTF

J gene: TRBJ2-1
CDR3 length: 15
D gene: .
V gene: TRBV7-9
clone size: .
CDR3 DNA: TGTGCCAGCAGCTTTGGGGCAGGGCGGGATAATGAGCAGTTCTTC
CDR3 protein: CASSFGAGRDNEQFF

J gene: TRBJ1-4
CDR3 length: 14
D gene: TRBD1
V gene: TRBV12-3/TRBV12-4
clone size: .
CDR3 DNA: TGTGCCAGCAGTTACAGACAGGGTAGAGAAAAACTGTTTTTT
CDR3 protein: CASSYRQGREKLFF

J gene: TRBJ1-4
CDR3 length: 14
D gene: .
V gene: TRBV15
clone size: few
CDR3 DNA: TGTGCCACCAGCAGAGATAAATGGGATGAAAAACTGTTTTTT
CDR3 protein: CATSRDKWDEKLFF

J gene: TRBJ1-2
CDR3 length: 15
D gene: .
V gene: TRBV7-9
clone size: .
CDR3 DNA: TGTGCCAGCAGCTTAGTCTCGGAAGGAAACTATGGCTACACCTTC
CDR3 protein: CASSLVSEGNYGYTF

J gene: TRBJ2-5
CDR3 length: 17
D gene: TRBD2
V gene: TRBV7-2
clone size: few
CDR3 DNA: TGTGCCAGCAGCTCCTTCCTAGCGGGGGGGCCGGGGGAGACCCAGTACTTC
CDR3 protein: CASSSFLAGGPGETQYF

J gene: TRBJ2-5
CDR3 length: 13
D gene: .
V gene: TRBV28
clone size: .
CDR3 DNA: TGTGCCAGCAGTTTATCCGGGTTTCAGACCCAGTACTTC
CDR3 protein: CASSLSGFQTQYF

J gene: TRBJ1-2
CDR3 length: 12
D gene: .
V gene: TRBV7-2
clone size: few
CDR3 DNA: TGTGCCAGCAGCCCCCGTACAGTTGGCTACACCTTC
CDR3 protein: CASSPRTVGYTF

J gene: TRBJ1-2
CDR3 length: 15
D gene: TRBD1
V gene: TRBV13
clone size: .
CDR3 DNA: TGTGCCAGCAGCCTTGCCGGGACAGGGACCTATGGCTACACCTTC
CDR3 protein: CASSLAGTGTYGYTF

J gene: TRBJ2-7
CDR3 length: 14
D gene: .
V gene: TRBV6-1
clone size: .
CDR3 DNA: TGTGCCAGCAGTAACGACAGGAGACTCTACGAGCAGTACTTC
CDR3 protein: CASSNDRRLYEQYF

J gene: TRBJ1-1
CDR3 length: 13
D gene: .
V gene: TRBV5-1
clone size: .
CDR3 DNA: TGCGCCAGCAGCTTGGACAGGGAAGAGAGGGCTTTCTTT
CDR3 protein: CASSLDREERAFF

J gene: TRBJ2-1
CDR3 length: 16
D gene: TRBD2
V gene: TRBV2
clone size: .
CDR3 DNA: TGTGCTAGCAGTGAAGTCCCTAGCGGGATAGGACATGAGCAGTTCTTC
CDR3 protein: CASSEVPSGIGHEQFF

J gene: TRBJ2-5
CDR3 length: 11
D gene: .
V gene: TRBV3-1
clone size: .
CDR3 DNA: TGTGCCAGCAGCCACGCGGAGACCCAGTACTTC
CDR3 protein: CASSHAETQYF

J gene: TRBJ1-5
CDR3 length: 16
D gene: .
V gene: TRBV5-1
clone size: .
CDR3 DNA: TGCGCCAGCAGCTTGGGACCGGTCAGCGGCAATCAGCCCCAGCATTTT
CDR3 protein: CASSLGPVSGNQPQHF

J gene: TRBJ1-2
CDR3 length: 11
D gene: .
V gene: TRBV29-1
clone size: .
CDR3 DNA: TGCAGCGGTGGGGGGGACGATGGCTACACCTTC
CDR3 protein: CSGGGDDGYTF

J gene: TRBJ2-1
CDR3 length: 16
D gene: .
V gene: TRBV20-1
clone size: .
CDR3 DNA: TGCAGTGCTACGCCCGTCGTGAGGAGCTCCTACAATGAGCAGTTCTTC
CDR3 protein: CSATPVVRSSYNEQFF

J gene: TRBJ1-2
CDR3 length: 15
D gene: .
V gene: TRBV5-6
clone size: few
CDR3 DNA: TGTGCCAGCAGCTTTGACCCGGGTGCGGACTATGGCTACACCTTC
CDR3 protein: CASSFDPGADYGYTF

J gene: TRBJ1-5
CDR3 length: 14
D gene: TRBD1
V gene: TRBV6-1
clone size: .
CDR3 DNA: TGTGCCAGCAGTGGTGGAGACAGGGATCAGCCCCAGCATTTT
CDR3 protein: CASSGGDRDQPQHF

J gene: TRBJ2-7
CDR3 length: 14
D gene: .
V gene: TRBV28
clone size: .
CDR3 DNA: TGTGCCAGCAGTTTATTGCAGGTGGACCACGAGCAGTACTTC
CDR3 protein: CASSLLQVDHEQYF

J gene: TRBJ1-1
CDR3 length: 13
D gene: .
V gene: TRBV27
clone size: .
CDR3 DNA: TGTGCCAGCAGGCAGGGGTTGGGCACTGAAGCTTTCTTT
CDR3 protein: CASRQGLGTEAFF

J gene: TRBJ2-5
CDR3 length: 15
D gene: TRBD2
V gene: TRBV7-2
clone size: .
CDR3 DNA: TGTGCCGGCAGGCCCCAACTAGCGGGGGAAGAGACCCAGTACTTC
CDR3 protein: CAGRPQLAGEETQYF

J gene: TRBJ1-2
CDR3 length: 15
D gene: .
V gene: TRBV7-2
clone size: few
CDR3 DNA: TGTGCCAGCAGCTTCTACAGGGTATCTGTCGGTGGCTACACCTTC
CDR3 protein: CASSFYRVSVGGYTF

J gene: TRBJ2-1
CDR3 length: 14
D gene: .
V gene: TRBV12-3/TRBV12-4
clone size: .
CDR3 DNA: TGTGCCAGCACCTTTAACATACTTCAGGGTGAGCAGTTCTTC
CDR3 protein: CASTFNILQGEQFF

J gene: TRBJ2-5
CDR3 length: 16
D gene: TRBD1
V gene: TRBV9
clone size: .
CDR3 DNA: TGTGCCAGCAGCGTACTTGGGGACAGGGTTCAAGAGACCCAGTACTTC
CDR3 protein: CASSVLGDRVQETQYF

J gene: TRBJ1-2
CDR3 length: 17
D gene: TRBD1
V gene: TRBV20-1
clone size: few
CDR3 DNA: TGCAGTGCTAGAGACACCGGGACAGGGCGACTCAGCTATGGCTACACCTTC
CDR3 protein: CSARDTGTGRLSYGYTF

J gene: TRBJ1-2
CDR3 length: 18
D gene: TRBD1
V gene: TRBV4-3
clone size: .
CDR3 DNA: TGCGCCAGCAGCCAATTCGGCCCGGGACAGGGGGATGGCTATGGCTACACCTTC
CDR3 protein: CASSQFGPGQGDGYGYTF

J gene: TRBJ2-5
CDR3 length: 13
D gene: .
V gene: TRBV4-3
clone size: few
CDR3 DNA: TGCGCCAGCAGAAAAAGGGGAGAAGAGACCCAGTACTTC
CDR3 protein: CASRKRGEETQYF

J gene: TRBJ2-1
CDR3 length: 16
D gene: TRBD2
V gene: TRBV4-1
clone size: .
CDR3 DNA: TGCGCCAGCAGCCAAGATACGGCGGGAGAGGCCAATGAGCAGTTCTTC
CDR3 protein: CASSQDTAGEANEQFF